This T cell receptor beta chain was found in a study of T cell responses to AZD1222 COVID-19 vaccine. Study-level points and caveats: Repertoire collection took place solely once the T cell response had peaked. In the spike-specific TCR repertoire, nearly half reportedly target unmutated variant regions. Donors, mostly white British, included more females; clonal diversity was possibly underestimated.

Only in-frame clones appear in the TCRdb table, and some are missing; sequencing was by immunoSEQ multiplex PCR. The table has some 74,000 clones, about 84% seen once. The table lists this clone with a few counts. Its specificity is unknown. The sequenced sample was peripheral blood, obtained on day 0 of AZD1222 vaccination. The receptor was isolated from an adult in good health.

CDR3 sequence (DNA): TGTGCCAGCAGCTTGGGAGGGGTCACCTCTGGAAACACCATATATTTT. Amino acids: CASSLGGVTSGNTIYF. The chain couples TRBV5-5 to TRBJ1-3; maybe TRBD1 (5 bases). The CDR3 length is 16 residues. The germline CDR1 and CDR2 sequences are SGHKS and YYEKEE (reference sequence). V was cut by 0 bases and J by 0 bases, with 10 bases left in between.